This is a list of T cell receptor beta chains from one sample in a study of blood T cell repertoires in COVID-19. The protocol was immunoSEQ multiplex PCR, while the TCRdb copy is restricted to in-frame clones and leaves out a portion. The sample has some 200,000 clones; about 90% are singletons. Sequenced sample: peripheral blood. These receptors were taken from a man between 18 and 35 years old with active or convalescent COVID-19. CDR3s include the opening cysteine and the closing phenylalanine or tryptophan. D genes are given only for firm matches. Clone sizes are given selectively: once, few, many, or a class where the clone is expanded.

V,D,size,J,CDR3,DNA
TRBV18,TRBD1,.,TRBJ2-7,CASSLGQGAIYEQYF,TGTGCCAGCTCCCTGGGGCAGGGGGCAATCTACGAGCAGTACTTC
TRBV5-4,TRBD2,.,TRBJ2-7,CASSQGLAGSPGYEQYF,TGTGCCAGCAGCCAAGGACTAGCGGGGTCGCCTGGGTACGAGCAGTACTTC
TRBV11-3,.,.,TRBJ1-1,CASSTGSTEAFF,TGTGCCAGCAGCACAGGGTCGACTGAAGCTTTCTTT
TRBV4-1,.,once,TRBJ2-7,CASSQPTVSYEQYF,TGCGCCAGCAGCCAACCGACAGTCTCCTACGAGCAGTACTTC
TRBV7-8,.,.,TRBJ2-1,CASSELQVGEQFF,TGTGCCAGCAGCGAACTCCAGGTTGGTGAGCAGTTCTTC
TRBV19,TRBD1,.,TRBJ1-1,CASFVGPGGTEAFF,TGTGCCAGTTTCGTAGGTCCAGGGGGCACTGAAGCTTTCTTT
TRBV4-2,.,.,TRBJ2-5,CASSQALGAAETQYF,TGTGCCAGCAGCCAAGCCCTTGGAGCGGCAGAGACCCAGTACTTC
TRBV5-1,.,.,TRBJ1-6,CASSFVRDSPLHF,TGCGCCAGCAGCTTTGTCAGGGATTCACCCCTCCACTTT
TRBV14,.,.,TRBJ2-7,CASSQVPGALYEQYF,TGTGCCAGCAGCCAAGTCCCAGGGGCCCTCTACGAGCAGTACTTC
TRBV14,.,few,TRBJ2-7,CASSQGSGTLYEQYF,TGTGCCAGCAGCCAAGGGAGCGGGACACTTTACGAGCAGTACTTC
TRBV6-5,TRBD1,.,TRBJ1-2,CATRQGPYGYTF,TGTGCCACAAGACAGGGGCCCTATGGCTACACCTTC
TRBV28,.,.,TRBJ1-5,CASSLTQFSNQPQHF,TGTGCCAGCAGTTTAACACAGTTTAGCAATCAGCCCCAGCATTTT
TRBV25-1,TRBD1,.,TRBJ1-4,CASSDLLQGAGEKLFF,TGTGCCAGCAGTGACCTACTCCAGGGGGCCGGTGAAAAACTGTTTTTT
TRBV6-5,.,.,TRBJ1-2,CASSKQEPIGYTF,TGTGCCAGCAGTAAACAGGAACCGATAGGCTACACCTTC
TRBV7-9,TRBD2,.,TRBJ2-5,CASSHIWRESQETQYF,TGTGCCAGCAGTCACATCTGGCGGGAGAGTCAGGAGACCCAGTACTTC
TRBV28,TRBD1,.,TRBJ1-2,CASSSPQGRMIYGYTF,TGTGCCAGCAGTTCCCCACAGGGGAGGATGATCTATGGCTACACCTTC
TRBV6-1,TRBD1,once,TRBJ1-4,CASSDFGFWDRREKLFF,TGTGCCAGCAGTGATTTTGGTTTTTGGGACAGACGTGAAAAACTGTTTTTT
TRBV29-1,TRBD1,.,TRBJ1-1,CSVEGGTGGNTEAFF,TGCAGCGTTGAGGGTGGGACAGGGGGGAACACTGAAGCTTTCTTT
TRBV12-2,.,.,TRBJ2-3,CASRLGGALSTDTQYF,TGTGCAAGTCGCTTAGGGGGAGCCCTTAGCACAGATACGCAGTATTTT
TRBV11-3,.,.,TRBJ2-4,CASSLGQGMDIQYF,TGTGCCAGCAGCTTAGGGCAGGGGATGGACATTCAGTACTTC
TRBV11-2,.,.,TRBJ1-4,CASSLGPTGGAYEKLFF,TGTGCCAGCAGCTTAGGACCGACTGGCGGCGCCTATGAAAAACTGTTTTTT
TRBV28,.,.,TRBJ2-2,CASSPLLTDRPNTGELFF,TGTGCCAGCAGTCCCCTGTTGACTGACCGTCCGAACACCGGGGAGCTGTTTTTT
TRBV29-1,TRBD1,.,TRBJ1-1,CSVFFPTGVNTEAFF,TGCAGCGTTTTTTTTCCGACAGGGGTGAACACTGAAGCTTTCTTT
TRBV7-8,.,.,TRBJ2-2,CASSLVSPGELFF,TGTGCCAGCAGCTTAGTTTCTCCCGGGGAGCTGTTTTTT
TRBV3-1/TRBV3-2,TRBD2,.,TRBJ2-1,CASSGRTSGGPDEQFF,TGTGCCAGCAGCGGGCGGACTAGCGGGGGTCCGGATGAGCAGTTCTTC
TRBV5-4,.,.,TRBJ2-7,CASSYAWGQQYF,TGTGCCAGCAGCTATGCGTGGGGGCAGCAGTACTTC
TRBV5-1,TRBD2,.,TRBJ2-7,CASSPREAGEQYF,TGCGCCAGCAGTCCGCGGGAGGCGGGGGAGCAGTACTTC
TRBV4-3,.,.,TRBJ2-1,CASSQGSGTSYNEQFF,TGCGCCAGCAGCCAAGGCAGCGGAACCTCCTACAATGAGCAGTTCTTC
TRBV3-1/TRBV3-2,TRBD2,.,TRBJ2-3,CASRPGTSVTDTQYF,TGTGCCAGCAGACCCGGGACTAGCGTGACAGATACGCAGTATTTT
TRBV27,TRBD2,once,TRBJ2-7,CASAPGGGLALYEQYF,TGTGCCAGCGCCCCGGGGGGGGGTCTAGCGCTCTACGAGCAGTACTTC
TRBV11-3,TRBD1,.,TRBJ2-7,CASSGTGGDEQYF,TGTGCCAGCAGTGGGACAGGGGGCGACGAGCAGTACTTC
TRBV7-9,.,.,TRBJ2-1,CASSLTNQRTHNEQFF,TGTGCCAGCAGCTTAACTAACCAACGAACACACAATGAGCAGTTCTTC
TRBV18,.,.,TRBJ1-5,CASSLRFGRDNQPQHF,TGTGCCAGCTCGTTGCGTTTCGGCAGGGACAATCAGCCCCAGCATTTT
TRBV5-1,.,.,TRBJ2-3,CASSLGQGITDTQYF,TGCGCCAGCAGCCTGGGTCAGGGTATCACAGATACGCAGTATTTT
TRBV2,.,.,TRBJ1-2,CASSESGGSGGYTF,TGTGCCAGCAGTGAAAGCGGGGGATCCGGTGGCTACACCTTC
TRBV11-2,.,.,TRBJ1-2,CASSSGFLVGYTF,TGTGCCAGCAGCTCGGGGTTCTTGGTGGGCTACACCTTC
TRBV27,.,.,TRBJ1-1,CASSLIGRTEAFF,TGTGCCAGCAGTTTAATTGGGAGAACTGAAGCTTTCTTT
TRBV19,.,.,TRBJ2-7,CASSIVPGYEQYF,TGTGCCAGTAGTATAGTTCCAGGATACGAGCAGTACTTC
TRBV9,TRBD1,.,TRBJ1-1,CASSDRGINTEAFF,TGTGCCAGCAGCGACAGGGGGATTAACACTGAAGCTTTCTTT
TRBV6-1,TRBD2,.,TRBJ2-2,CASSEARGGGLPGELFF,TGTGCCAGCAGTGAAGCGCGGGGGGGAGGGCTCCCCGGGGAGCTGTTTTTT
TRBV23-1,.,.,TRBJ1-5,CASSQRTDNSNQPQHF,TGCGCCAGCAGTCAGCGGACAGACAATAGCAATCAGCCCCAGCATTTT
TRBV4-2,.,.,TRBJ2-7,CASSQVWLSRFGIYEQYF,TGTGCCAGCAGCCAAGTTTGGTTATCCAGGTTCGGGATCTACGAGCAGTACTTC
TRBV15,TRBD2,.,TRBJ2-5,CATSRASGTGETQYF,TGTGCCACCAGCAGAGCGAGCGGGACCGGGGAGACCCAGTACTTC
TRBV4-3,TRBD2,.,TRBJ2-1,CASSQDSGSGSSYNEQFF,TGCGCCAGCAGCCAAGATTCCGGCAGCGGGAGCTCCTACAATGAGCAGTTCTTC
TRBV2,TRBD1,.,TRBJ2-1,CASSWGQGDEQFF,TGTGCCAGCAGTTGGGGACAGGGCGATGAGCAGTTCTTC
TRBV20-1,TRBD2,.,TRBJ2-7,CSASVGLAVYEQYF,TGCAGTGCTAGTGTAGGACTAGCGGTATACGAGCAGTACTTC
TRBV28,.,.,TRBJ2-3,CASSFLGAGTDTQYF,TGTGCCAGCAGTTTTTTGGGAGCCGGCACAGATACGCAGTATTTT
TRBV6-4,TRBD2,few,TRBJ2-1,CASSDLAGVGEQFF,TGTGCCAGCAGTGACTTAGCGGGAGTGGGAGAGCAGTTCTTC